What follows are 8 T cell receptor beta chains derived from one specimen sequenced in a study of shared clonotypes between healthy human individuals. Sequenced by immunoSEQ multiplex PCR; TCRdb stores in-frame clones only, minus some. The sample lists hundreds of thousands of clones; about 96% were seen once. CD8 cells classed as naive were CD45RO-negative and positively selected for CCR7, excluding terminally differentiated effector memory CD45RA+ cells. The sequenced sample consisted of naive CD8+ T cells sorted from blood. Every receptor here comes from a woman aged 30 to 39 in good health.

This clone was observed a single time. The chain employs TRBV5-1 and TRBJ2-7; D assignment may be TRBD1 or TRBD2 (5 bases each). The germline V and J ends were trimmed by 4 bases and 0 bases, with 14 bases remaining between them. Germline CDR1 SGHRS, CDR2 YFSETQ. CDR3 size: 15 residues. CDR3 region: CASSAGTYDSYEQYF. The CDR3 bases are TGCGCCAGCAGCGCCGGGACCTACGACTCCTACGAGCAGTACTTC.

The chain is built from TRBV19 and TRBJ2-7, with 10 bases that match TRBD2. Germline V lookup: CDR1 LNHDA, CDR2 SQIVND (reference sequence). The V gene end was trimmed by 8 bases and the J gene end by 6 bases; junction bases not matched to a gene: 7. The CDR3 sequence is 13 residues long. DNA of the CDR3: TGTGCCAGTGGGCAACTAGCGGGACGCGAGCAGTACTTC. Translating it yields CASGQLAGREQYF.

This clone was observed once. The V call is TRBV25-1, the J call TRBJ2-7; no firm D call. V lost 7 bases, J lost 6 bases, and 13 bases lay in between. The germline V gene has CDR1 MGHDK and CDR2 SYGVNS. This CDR3 is built from 12 residues. The DNA of the CDR3 is TGTGCCAGCACACCCTCAGGCGGCGAGCAGTACTTC. As protein: CASTPSGGEQYF.

This chain joins TRBV2 and TRBJ2-3; D is uncertain. The CDR3 is made up of 16 amino acids. V lost 2 bases and J 3 bases, leaving 15 bases between the germline ends. The germline V gene has CDR1 SNHLY and CDR2 FYNNEI. The CDR3 nucleotides read TGTGCCAGCAGTGAATCGGTCGCTAGAGGTACAGATACGCAGTATTTT. Its protein is CASSESVARGTDTQYF.

This chain uses TRBV28 with TRBJ2-7; 8 positions match TRBD1. This CDR3 is 16 amino acids long. CDR1 and CDR2 from the germline V gene are MDHEN and SYDVKM. The ends lost 4 bases at V and 6 bases at J; junction bases unmatched: 14. Here the CDR3 DNA reads TGTGCCAGCAGTTCCTCGATACGGACAGGGCTGGCCGAGCAGTACTTC. Translation: CASSSSIRTGLAEQYF.

This rearrangement joins TRBV27 to TRBJ1-2; 9 bases fit TRBD1. Germline CDR1 MNHEY, CDR2 SMNVEV (reference sequence). This CDR3 spans 17 amino acids. Germline trimming cut 4 bases from V and 5 bases from J; bases unmatched to any gene: 14. This CDR3 reads CASSSVWGDRESYGYTF. CDR3 DNA: TGTGCCAGCAGTTCCGTTTGGGGGGACAGGGAATCTTATGGCTACACCTTC.

This clone was detected a few times. The chain has TRBV5-1 and TRBJ2-1; 12 nucleotides align to TRBD2. This CDR3 contains 15 residues. Trimming cost V 0 bases and J 6 bases; bases outside gene matches: 1. The germline V gene encodes CDR1 SGHRS and CDR2 YFSETQ. This CDR3 is CASSLGLAGVNEQFF. In DNA form, the CDR3 reads TGCGCCAGCAGCTTGGGACTAGCGGGAGTCAATGAGCAGTTCTTC.

This chain connects TRBV28 to TRBJ2-2, with 7 nucleotides matching TRBD2. The CDR3 is 14 amino acids. Germline lookup yields CDR1 MDHEN and CDR2 SYDVKM. V lost 5 bases, J lost 6 bases, and 6 bases stayed unmatched. DNA for the CDR3: TGTGCCAGCAGTCTACGACTAGCCGCCGGGGAGCTGTTTTTT. Translation: CASSLRLAAGELFF. The full variable domain, completed using reference TRBV28 and TRBJ2-2, is DVKVTQSSRYLVKRTGEKVFLECVQDMDHENMFWYRQDPGLGLRLIYFSYDVKMKEKGDIPEGYSVSREKKERFSLILESASTNQTSMYLCASSLRLAAGELFFGEGSRLTVL.